Shown below are 28 T cell receptor beta chains from a single sample sequenced in a study of blood T cell repertoires in COVID-19. Assay: immunoSEQ multiplex PCR; the TCRdb copy retains only in-frame clones and omits some. The sample consists of roughly 260,000 clones, about 89% of them appearing once. The sequencing input was peripheral blood. These receptors came from a man aged 35-49 years who had recovered from COVID-19.

This chain uses TRBV13 with TRBJ2-2, with 14 bases matching TRBD2. V lost 5 bases to trimming and J lost 1 base; unmatched junction nucleotides: 3. CDR3 length: 17 amino acids. CDR1 is PRHDT and CDR2 is FYEKMQ in the germline V gene (reference sequence). The CDR3 spells CASSLGTSGGNTGELFF. The CDR3 region has the DNA TGTGCCAGCAGCCTGGGGACTAGCGGGGGGAACACCGGGGAGCTGTTTTTT.

This chain uses TRBV7-2 with TRBJ1-1; 7 bases map to TRBD1. V shed 4 bases and J 5 bases; nucleotides not matched to a gene: 7. The CDR3 has 14 residues. Germline V CDR1 and CDR2: SGHTA, FQGNSA. The CDR3 sequence is CASSSQGFGTEAFF. CDR3 coding DNA: TGTGCCAGCAGCTCACAGGGGTTTGGTACTGAAGCTTTCTTT.

The V gene is TRBV7-7, the J gene TRBJ2-5; a weak D match, TRBD1 (5 bases). The length of the CDR3 is 13 residues. V lost 5 bases and J lost 5, with 12 bases in between. Looked up from germline, CDR1 is SSHAT and CDR2 is FNYEAQ (reference sequence). The CDR3 region has the DNA TGTGCCAGCAGCCAATTGGGGCAGGAGACCCAGTACTTC. It specifies CASSQLGQETQYF.

The chain links TRBV9 to TRBJ2-5, with 10 nucleotides matching TRBD2. CDR3 length: 15 residues. Trimming at V came to 0 bases and at J to 5 bases, leaving 4 bases not matched to a gene. Germline-derived CDR1 and CDR2 are SGDLS and YYNGEE. The CDR3 reads CASSVAAGGQETQYF. The DNA of the CDR3 is TGTGCCAGCAGCGTAGCAGCGGGGGGGCAGGAGACCCAGTACTTC. Based on the CDR3 plus reference TRBV9 and TRBJ2-5, the full variable domain is DSGVTQTPKHLITATGQRVTLRCSPRSGDLSVYWYQQSLDQGLQFLIQYYNGEERAKGNILERFSAQQFPDLHSELNLSSLELGDSALYFCASSVAAGGQETQYFGPGTRLLVL.

This chain uses TRBV5-4 with TRBJ1-2; tentatively, D is TRBD1 (5 bases). The V and J ends lost 5 bases and 5 bases respectively, with 19 bases between them. Germline V gene data show CDR1 as SGHNT and CDR2 as YYREEE (reference sequence). The CDR3 has 15 residues. The CDR3 reads CASRYGGLPIYGYTF. The CDR3 coding sequence is TGTGCCAGCAGATACGGGGGGTTGCCTATATATGGCTACACCTTC.

The chain has TRBV12-5 and TRBJ1-4; 7 bases line up with TRBD1. The CDR3 loop spans 16 amino acids. Unmatched junction bases numbered 6, after V lost 5 bases and J lost 0 bases. The germline gives CDR1 LGHNT, CDR2 FRNRAP. The CDR3 bases are TGTGCTAGTGGTCCAACAGGGGATTCAACTAATGAAAAACTGTTTTTT. It translates to CASGPTGDSTNEKLFF.

The rearrangement links TRBV6-5 to TRBJ1-2; D is unclear. The CDR3 is 12 residues long. Trimming cost V 6 bases and J 5 bases, with 10 bases left between them. The germline gives CDR1 MNHEY, CDR2 SVGAGI. This CDR3 reads CASSVLGYGYTF. The CDR3 DNA is TGTGCCAGCAGCGTTCTAGGTTATGGCTACACCTTC.

The V call is TRBV5-6, the J call TRBJ2-3, with 7 bases that match TRBD2. Germline trimming cut 7 bases from V and 4 bases from J; bases unmatched to any gene: 6. The CDR3 is made up of 13 amino acids. Germline V gene data show CDR1 as SGHDT and CDR2 as YYEEEE. The CDR3 is CASHYRGADTQYF. For the CDR3, the DNA is TGTGCCAGCCACTACCGGGGGGCAGATACGCAGTATTTT.

The rearrangement uses TRBV3-1 (or the pseudogene TRBV3-2) and TRBJ1-5, with D perhaps matching TRBD1 (5 bases). CDR1 and CDR2 (germline): LGHDT, YNNKEL (reference sequence). Trimming took 4 bases from V and 0 from J, leaving 10 bases between them. This CDR3 contains 15 residues. DNA of the CDR3: TGTGCCAGCAGCCGAGGACAACTTAGCAATCAGCCCCAGCATTTT. This encodes CASSRGQLSNQPQHF.

The CDR3 DNA sequence: TGTGCCAGCAGCTCCTATGGACAGGGATCCGCCACTGAAGCTTTCTTT. As protein: CASSSYGQGSATEAFF. This chain uses TRBV7-2 with TRBJ1-1, with 8 positions matching TRBD1. The CDR3 covers 16 residues. CDR1 and CDR2 from the germline V gene are SGHTA and FQGNSA. V shed 4 bases and J 4 bases; nucleotides not matched to a gene: 11.

This clone was observed once. The chain uses TRBV7-7 and TRBJ1-4, with 11 bases matching TRBD1. V lost 5 bases to trimming and J lost 8 bases; unmatched junction nucleotides: 1. Germline lookup yields CDR1 SSHAT and CDR2 FNYEAQ (reference sequence). CDR3 length: 13 residues. The CDR3 spells CASSRDRGEKLFF. The CDR3 nucleotides are TGTGCCAGCAGCAGGGACAGGGGGGAAAAACTGTTTTTT.

The rearrangement uses TRBV6-2 or TRBV6-3 and TRBJ2-2; a possible D gene is TRBD2 (6 bases). V was pared by 4 bases and J by 2 bases, with 11 bases between. Per the germline V gene, CDR1 is MNHEY and CDR2 is SVGEGT. The CDR3 sequence is 15 residues long. Written as DNA, the CDR3 is TGTGCCAGCAGTTTAGGGCGGGGAAACACCGGGGAGCTGTTTTTT. Amino acids: CASSLGRGNTGELFF.

The chain couples TRBV5-1 to TRBJ2-3, with D uncertain. The ends were cut back, 0 bases at V and 2 bases at J, with 7 bases in the middle. Germline CDR1 reads SGHRS; CDR2 reads YFSETQ. The CDR3 is 14 residues long. CDR3 region: CASSLGLDTDTQYF. In DNA, the CDR3 is TGCGCCAGCAGCTTGGGTTTAGACACAGATACGCAGTATTTT.

The chain is built from TRBV29-1 and TRBJ2-1; D is unclear. CDR1 is SQVTM and CDR2 is ANQGSEA in the germline V gene. V was pared by 0 bases and J by 1 base, with 10 bases between. The CDR3 runs to 15 residues. The CDR3 DNA reads TGCAGCGTTGAAGATGAACAGCTATCCTACAATGAGCAGTTCTTC. The encoded protein is CSVEDEQLSYNEQFF.

The chain is built from TRBV9 and TRBJ1-2, with TRBD1 matching 9 bases. Germline V gene lookup returns CDR1 SGDLS and CDR2 YYNGEE. J lost 4 bases, V lost 5 bases, and 0 bases had no gene match. The CDR3 has 12 amino acids. CDR3 nucleotides: TGTGCCAGCAGACAGGGGGCCTATGGCTACACCTTC. Translation gives CASRQGAYGYTF.

On this clone itself: A junction boundary mismatches the germline segment, possibly from a read error. The sample contains more than one DNA sequence encoding this CDR3. The chain carries TRBV9 and TRBJ2-3; 10 nucleotides agree with TRBD2. The CDR3 spans 16 residues. Germline lookup yields CDR1 SGDLS and CDR2 YYNGEE. The CDR3 is CASSVALAGGTDTQYF. The CDR3 DNA is TGTGCTAGCAGCGTAGCGCTAGCGGGGGGCACAGATACGCAGTATTTT. Full variable domain (rest looked up from reference TRBV9 and TRBJ2-3): DSGVTQTPKHLITATGQRVTLRCSPRSGDLSVYWYQQSLDQGLQFLIQYYNGEERAKGNILERFSAQQFPDLHSELNLSSLELGDSALYFCASSVALAGGTDTQYFGPGTRLTVL.

This clone appeared a few times. V gene TRBV6-5 combines with J gene TRBJ2-4; D is perhaps TRBD1 (6 bases). Germline V gives CDR1 MNHEY, CDR2 SVGAGI. Trimming removed 8 bases from V and 6 bases from J, with 14 bases in between. The CDR3 covers 13 residues. CDR3 nucleotides: TGTGCCAGCTGGCAGGGGCTAGGAAACATTCAGTACTTC. Residues: CASWQGLGNIQYF.

V usage is TRBV13 and J usage is TRBJ1-2, with 7 nucleotides matching TRBD1. V shed 3 bases, J shed 7 bases, and the junction held 5 bases outside the gene matches. The germline CDR1 and CDR2 sequences are PRHDT and FYEKMQ (reference sequence). CDR3 size: 13 residues. CDR3 DNA sequence: TGTGCCAGCAGCTTGGGCACAGGGGCTGGCTACACCTTC. This translates into CASSLGTGAGYTF.

V gene TRBV4-3 combines with J gene TRBJ2-1, with D unresolved. This CDR3 comprises 15 residues. The germline gives CDR1 LGHNA, CDR2 YSLEER. Between the trimmed V and J ends, which lost 0 bases and 8 bases, there was a span of 14 bases. DNA for the CDR3: TGCGCCAGCAGCCAAGATTCCCCCCCCCATCATGAGCAGTTCTTC. It is translated as CASSQDSPPHHEQFF.

The chain links TRBV5-1 to TRBJ2-3; D gene unclear. CDR1 SGHRS and CDR2 YFSETQ come from the germline V gene. The CDR3 is made up of 13 amino acids. Between the trimmed V and J ends, which lost 2 bases and 6 bases, there was a span of 10 bases. The CDR3 DNA reads as TGCGCCAGCAGCTTTGCCTCGAGGGATACGCAGTATTTT. This gives the protein CASSFASRDTQYF.

The rearrangement links TRBV12-3 or TRBV12-4 to TRBJ1-5; no clear D. Trimming stripped 4 bases from V and 9 bases from J, with 7 bases between. The CDR3 is 11 amino acids. CDR3 residues: CASSSAGPQHF. The DNA of the CDR3 is TGTGCCAGCAGTTCCGCGGGGCCCCAGCATTTT.

This sequence joins TRBV9 and TRBJ2-5; D possibly corresponds to TRBD1 (5 bases). Trimming left V 1 base short and J 4 bases short, with 20 bases between. Germline CDR1 is SGDLS and CDR2 is YYNGEE. This CDR3 spans 17 amino acids. The CDR3 protein is CASSVTGERKGAETQYF. CDR3 coding DNA: TGTGCCAGCAGCGTAACAGGAGAGAGAAAGGGTGCAGAGACCCAGTACTTC.

This clone has a single count. The V and J genes are TRBV7-6 and TRBJ2-1, with 13 nucleotides matching TRBD2. Germline V CDR1 and CDR2: SGHVS, FNYEAQ. CDR3 length: 16 amino acids. The V and J ends lost 4 bases and 7 bases, in that order; junction bases with no gene match: 7. The CDR3 protein is CASSYNTSGGENEQFF. DNA of the CDR3: TGTGCCAGCAGCTATAACACTAGCGGGGGGGAGAATGAGCAGTTCTTC.

The chain joins TRBV7-2 to TRBJ2-7, with a weak D call TRBD1 (6 bases). Germline V gene lookup returns CDR1 SGHTA and CDR2 FQGNSA. There are 16 residues in the CDR3. V was clipped by 1 base and J by 2 bases, with 15 bases between them. CDR3 protein: CASSLGGTSTPYEQYF. The CDR3 nucleotides are TGTGCCAGCAGCTTAGGGGGGACATCGACCCCCTACGAGCAGTACTTC. Full variable domain (remainder filled in from reference TRBV7-2 and TRBJ2-7): GAGVSQSPSNKVTEKGKDVELRCDPISGHTALYWYRQSLGQGLEFLIYFQGNSAPDKSGLPSDRFSAERTGGSVSTLTIQRTQQEDSAVYLCASSLGGTSTPYEQYFGPGTRLTVT.

The CDR3: CASSLEGASYEQYF. The CDR3 bases are TGCGCCAGCAGCTTGGAAGGGGCCTCCTACGAGCAGTACTTC. V gene TRBV5-1 combines with J gene TRBJ2-7; possible D gene TRBD1, 5 bases. Germline CDR1 SGHRS, CDR2 YFSETQ. The V gene lost 0 bases and the J gene lost 0 bases, with 7 bases spanning the gap. This CDR3 has 14 residues. The full variable domain, in which reference TRBV5-1 and TRBJ2-7 provide the parts outside the CDR3, is KAGVTQTPRYLIKTRGQQVTLSCSPISGHRSVSWYQQTPGQGLQFLFEYFSETQRNKGNFPGRFSGRQFSNSRSEMNVSTLELGDSALYLCASSLEGASYEQYFGPGTRLTVT.

The V and J genes are TRBV6-2 or TRBV6-3 and TRBJ1-6; D gene ambiguous. Germline-derived CDR1 and CDR2 are MNHEY and SVGEGT. This CDR3 is 15 amino acids long. V was cut by 4 bases and J by 0 bases, with 7 bases left in between. CDR3 bases: TGTGCCAGCAGTTCTGGGAGCTCCTATAATTCACCCCTCCACTTT. Translation gives CASSSGSSYNSPLHF.

The V call is TRBV4-3, the J call TRBJ2-5, with a tentative D call TRBD2 (5 bases). CDR3 size: 13 residues. Trimming removed 5 bases from V and 4 bases from J, with 11 bases in between. The germline CDR1 and CDR2 sequences are LGHNA and YSLEER. The CDR3 DNA sequence: TGCGCCAGCAGCAGGGAGTGGAGAGAGACCCAGTACTTC. It yields the protein CASSREWRETQYF.

The gene calls are TRBV28 and TRBJ2-7, with TRBD1 identical over 9 bases. There are 15 residues in the CDR3. CDR1 and CDR2 (germline): MDHEN, SYDVKM. V gave up 4 bases and J gave up 6 bases; unmatched junction bases: 10. The CDR3 nucleotides read TGTGCCAGCAGTTCAACCGGGACAGGGATAGGCGAGCAGTACTTC. Translated, it gives CASSSTGTGIGEQYF.